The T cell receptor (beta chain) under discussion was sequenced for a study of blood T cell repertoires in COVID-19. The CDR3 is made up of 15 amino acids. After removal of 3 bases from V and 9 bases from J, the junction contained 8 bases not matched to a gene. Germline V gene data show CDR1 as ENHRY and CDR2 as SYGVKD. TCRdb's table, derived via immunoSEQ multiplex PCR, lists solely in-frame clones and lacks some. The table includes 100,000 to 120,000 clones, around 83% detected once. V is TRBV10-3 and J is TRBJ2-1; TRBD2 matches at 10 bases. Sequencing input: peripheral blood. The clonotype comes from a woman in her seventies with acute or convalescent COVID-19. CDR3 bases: TGTGCCATCAGTGAAACGCAGCGGGGGGGTCGTGAGCAGTTCTTC. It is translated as CAISETQRGGREQFF.